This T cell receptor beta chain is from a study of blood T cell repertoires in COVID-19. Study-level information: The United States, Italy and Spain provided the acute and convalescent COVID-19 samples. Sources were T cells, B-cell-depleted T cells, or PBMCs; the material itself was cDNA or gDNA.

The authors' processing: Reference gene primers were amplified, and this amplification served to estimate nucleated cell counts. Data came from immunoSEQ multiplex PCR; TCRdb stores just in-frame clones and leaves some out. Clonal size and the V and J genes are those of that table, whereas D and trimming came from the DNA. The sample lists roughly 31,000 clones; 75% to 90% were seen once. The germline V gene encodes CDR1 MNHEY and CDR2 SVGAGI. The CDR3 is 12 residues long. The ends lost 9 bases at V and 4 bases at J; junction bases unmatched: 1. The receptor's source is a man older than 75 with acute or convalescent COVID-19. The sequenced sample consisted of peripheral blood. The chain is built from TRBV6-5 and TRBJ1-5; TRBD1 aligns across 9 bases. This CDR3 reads CASDRGNQPQHF. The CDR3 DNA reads TGTGCCAGTGACAGGGGGAATCAGCCCCAGCATTTT.